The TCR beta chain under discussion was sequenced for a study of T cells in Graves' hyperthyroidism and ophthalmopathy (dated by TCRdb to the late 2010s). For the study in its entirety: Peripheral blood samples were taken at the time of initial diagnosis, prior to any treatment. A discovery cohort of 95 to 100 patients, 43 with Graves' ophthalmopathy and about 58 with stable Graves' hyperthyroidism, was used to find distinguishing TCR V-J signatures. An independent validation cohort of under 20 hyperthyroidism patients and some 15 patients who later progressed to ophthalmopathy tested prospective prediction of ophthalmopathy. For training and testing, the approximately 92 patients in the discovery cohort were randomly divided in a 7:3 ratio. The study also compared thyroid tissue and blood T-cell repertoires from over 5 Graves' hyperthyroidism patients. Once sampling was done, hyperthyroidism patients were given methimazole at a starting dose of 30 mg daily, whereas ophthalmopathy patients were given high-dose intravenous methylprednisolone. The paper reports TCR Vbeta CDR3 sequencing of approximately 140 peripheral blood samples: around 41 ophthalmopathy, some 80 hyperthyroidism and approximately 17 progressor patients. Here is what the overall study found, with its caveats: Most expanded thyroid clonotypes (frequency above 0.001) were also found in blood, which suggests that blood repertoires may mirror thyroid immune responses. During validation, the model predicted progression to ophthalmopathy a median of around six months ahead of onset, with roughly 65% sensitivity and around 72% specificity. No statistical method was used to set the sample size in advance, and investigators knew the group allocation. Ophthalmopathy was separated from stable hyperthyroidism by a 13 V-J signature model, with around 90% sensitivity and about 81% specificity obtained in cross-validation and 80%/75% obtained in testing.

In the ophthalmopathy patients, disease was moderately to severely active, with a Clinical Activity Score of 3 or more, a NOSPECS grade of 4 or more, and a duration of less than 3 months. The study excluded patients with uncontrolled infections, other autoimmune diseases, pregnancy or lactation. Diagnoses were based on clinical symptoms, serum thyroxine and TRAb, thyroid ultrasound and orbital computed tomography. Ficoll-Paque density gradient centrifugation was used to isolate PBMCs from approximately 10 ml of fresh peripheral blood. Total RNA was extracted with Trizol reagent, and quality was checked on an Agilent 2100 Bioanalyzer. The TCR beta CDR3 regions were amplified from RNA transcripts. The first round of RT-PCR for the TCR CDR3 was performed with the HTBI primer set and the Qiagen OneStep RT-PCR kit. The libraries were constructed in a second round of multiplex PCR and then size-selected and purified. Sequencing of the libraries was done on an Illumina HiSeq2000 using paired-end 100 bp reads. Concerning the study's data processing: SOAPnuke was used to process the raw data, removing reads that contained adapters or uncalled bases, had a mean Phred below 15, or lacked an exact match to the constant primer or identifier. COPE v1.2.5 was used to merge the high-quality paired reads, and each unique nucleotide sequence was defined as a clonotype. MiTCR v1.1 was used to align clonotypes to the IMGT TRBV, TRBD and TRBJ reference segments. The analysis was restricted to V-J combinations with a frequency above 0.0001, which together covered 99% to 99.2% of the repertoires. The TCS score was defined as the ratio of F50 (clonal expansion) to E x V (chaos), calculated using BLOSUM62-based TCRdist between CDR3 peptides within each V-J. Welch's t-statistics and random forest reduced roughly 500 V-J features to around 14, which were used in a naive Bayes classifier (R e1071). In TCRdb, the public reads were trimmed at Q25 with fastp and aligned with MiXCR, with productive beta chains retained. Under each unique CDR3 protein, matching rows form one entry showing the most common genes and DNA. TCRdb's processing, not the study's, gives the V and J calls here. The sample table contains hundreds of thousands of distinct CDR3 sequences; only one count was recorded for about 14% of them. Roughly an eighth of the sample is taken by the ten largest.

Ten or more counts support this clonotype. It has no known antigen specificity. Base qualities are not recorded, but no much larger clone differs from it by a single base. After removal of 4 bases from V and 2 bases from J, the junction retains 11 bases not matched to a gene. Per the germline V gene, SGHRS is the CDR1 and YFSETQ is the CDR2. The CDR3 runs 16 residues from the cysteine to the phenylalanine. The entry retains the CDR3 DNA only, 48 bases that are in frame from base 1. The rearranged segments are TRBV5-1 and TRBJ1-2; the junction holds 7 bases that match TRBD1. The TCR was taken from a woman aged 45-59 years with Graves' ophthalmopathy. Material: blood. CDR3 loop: CASSLSHGTENYGYTF. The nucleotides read TGCGCCAGCAGCCTCTCCCACGGGACAGAAAACTATGGCTACACCTTC.